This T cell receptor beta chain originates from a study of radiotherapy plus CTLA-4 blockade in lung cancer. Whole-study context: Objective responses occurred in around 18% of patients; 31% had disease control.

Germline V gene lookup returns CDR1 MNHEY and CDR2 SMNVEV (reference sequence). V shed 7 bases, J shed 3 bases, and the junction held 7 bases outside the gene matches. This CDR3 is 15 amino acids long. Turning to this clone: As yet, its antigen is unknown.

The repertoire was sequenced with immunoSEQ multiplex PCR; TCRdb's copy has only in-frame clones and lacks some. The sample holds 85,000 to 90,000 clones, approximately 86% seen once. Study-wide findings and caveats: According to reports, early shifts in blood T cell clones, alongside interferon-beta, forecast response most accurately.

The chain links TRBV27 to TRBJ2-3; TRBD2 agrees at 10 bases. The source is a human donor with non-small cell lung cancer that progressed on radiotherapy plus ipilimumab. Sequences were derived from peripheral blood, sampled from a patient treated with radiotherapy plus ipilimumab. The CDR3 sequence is CASTPSGRETDTQYF. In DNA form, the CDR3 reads TGTGCCAGCACCCCGAGCGGGAGGGAAACAGATACGCAGTATTTT.